The present T cell receptor beta chain was sequenced within a study of cytomegalovirus exposure and HLA in healthy donors. Likely unrecorded immune exposures existed in these nominally healthy donors. Overall study findings and caveats: The authors excluded some V segments, including TRBV6-2 and TRBV6-3, as indistinguishable.

V was cut by 5 bases and J by 4 bases, with 15 bases left in between. This CDR3 is 15 amino acids long. Germline values: CDR1 SGDLS, CDR2 YYNGEE. Remarks on this clone: Its target is not known.

With 60 Vbeta and 13 Jbeta primers, the PCR was carried out. TCRdb keeps only in-frame clones here, not all; method: immunoSEQ multiplex PCR. The sample gives 130,000 to 150,000 clones, roughly four fifths of which show up once; around 1.4% is in the top ten. This chain connects TRBV9 to TRBJ2-2; tentatively, D is TRBD2 (5 bases). This sequence originates from a woman aged 35 to 49 in good health and CMV-seronegative. Material for sequencing was PBMCs. The CDR3 sequence is CASSATGYPTGELFF. DNA for the CDR3: TGTGCCAGCAGTGCGACGGGATACCCCACCGGGGAGCTGTTTTTT.